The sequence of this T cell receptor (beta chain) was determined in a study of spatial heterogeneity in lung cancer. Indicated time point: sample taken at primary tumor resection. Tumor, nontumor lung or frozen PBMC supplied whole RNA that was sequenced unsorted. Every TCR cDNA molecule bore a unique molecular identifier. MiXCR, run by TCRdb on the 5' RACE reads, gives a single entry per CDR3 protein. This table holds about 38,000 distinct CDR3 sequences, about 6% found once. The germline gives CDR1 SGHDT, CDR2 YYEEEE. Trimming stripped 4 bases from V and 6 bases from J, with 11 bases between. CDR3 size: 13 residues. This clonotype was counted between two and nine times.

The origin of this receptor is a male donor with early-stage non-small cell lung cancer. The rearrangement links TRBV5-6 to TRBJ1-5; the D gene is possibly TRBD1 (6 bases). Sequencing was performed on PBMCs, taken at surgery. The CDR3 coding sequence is TGTGCCAGCAGCCGGAGGGGGGGTCAGCCCCAGCATTTT. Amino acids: CASSRRGGQPQHF.